The clone carrying this TCR beta chain was observed at least ten times. Its antigen remains unknown. V dropped 4 bases and J dropped 1 base, with 14 bases sitting between them. CDR1 and CDR2 (germline): SGHRS, YFSETQ. CDR3 length: 15 residues. This record comes from a study of CD8 T cells in ankylosing spondylitis. The study's findings and limits: Matched synovial fluid from ankylosing spondylitis patients was reported to be enriched for disease-linked clones. There was a TCR beta motif, made of fewer than 10 highly homologous variants, that appeared characteristic of ankylosing spondylitis blood.

TCRdb reprocessed the 5' RACE reads with MiXCR, giving one entry per CDR3 protein. This table has 200,000 or so distinct CDR3 sequences, 13% appearing once. Input material: blood, either unsorted or a sorted T cell fraction (not recorded which). The J gene is TRBJ1-1, the V gene TRBV5-1; a weak D match, TRBD1 (6 bases). This sequence was found in a female donor with ankylosing spondylitis or in good health (not recorded which). The DNA for the CDR3 is TGCGCCAGCAGCACCCTCTCGGGACAGAACACTGAAGCTTTCTTT. Protein sequence: CASSTLSGQNTEAFF. The full variable domain, in which reference TRBV5-1 and TRBJ1-1 provide the parts outside the CDR3, is KAGVTQTPRYLIKTRGQQVTLSCSPISGHRSVSWYQQTPGQGLQFLFEYFSETQRNKGNFPGRFSGRQFSNSRSEMNVSTLELGDSALYLCASSTLSGQNTEAFFGQGTRLTVV.